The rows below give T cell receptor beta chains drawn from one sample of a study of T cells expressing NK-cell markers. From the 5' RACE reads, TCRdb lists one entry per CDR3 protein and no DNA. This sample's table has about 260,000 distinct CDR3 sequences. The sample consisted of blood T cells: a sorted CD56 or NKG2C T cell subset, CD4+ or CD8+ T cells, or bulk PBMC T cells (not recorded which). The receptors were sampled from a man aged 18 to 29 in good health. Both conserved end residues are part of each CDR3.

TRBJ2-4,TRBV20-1,CSAQIPPIAKNIQYF
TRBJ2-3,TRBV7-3,CASSLYSGSTDTQYF
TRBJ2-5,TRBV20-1,CSATSTGAEETQYF
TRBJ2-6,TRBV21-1,CASSTHRGSGANVLTF
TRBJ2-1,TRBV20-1,CSARGAGRVYNEQFF
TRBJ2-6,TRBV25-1,CASSESAVLSGANVLTF
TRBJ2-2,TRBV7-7,CASSPVTSGSYGELFF
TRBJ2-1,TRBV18,CASSPRGLAGNIYNEQFF
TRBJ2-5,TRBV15,CAIGGRKETQYF
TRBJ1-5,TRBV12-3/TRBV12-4,CASSFLDRGNQPQHF
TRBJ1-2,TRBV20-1,CSARWHDGYTF
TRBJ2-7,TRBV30,CALEGSSGRAGEQYF
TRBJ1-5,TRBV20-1,CSALTGSSQHF
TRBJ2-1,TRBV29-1,CSVLAGGPNEQFF
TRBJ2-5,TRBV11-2,CASSLEPGQETQYF
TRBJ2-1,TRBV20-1,CSAREDPWGNEQFF
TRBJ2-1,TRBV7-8,CASSWRESYNEQFF
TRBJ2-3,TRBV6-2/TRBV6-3,CASSYQRGKETQDTQYF
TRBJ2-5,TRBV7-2,CASSLARASGSQTQYF
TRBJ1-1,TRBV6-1,CASTARRGANTEAFF
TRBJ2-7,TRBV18,CASSPSGLAGGVREQYF
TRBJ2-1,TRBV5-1,CASRGTGSYNEQFF
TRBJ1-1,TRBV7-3,CASSPLSQVDTEAFF
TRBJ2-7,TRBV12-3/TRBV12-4,CASRSGARTTYEQYF
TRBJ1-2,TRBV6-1,CASSQMTGTWDGYTF
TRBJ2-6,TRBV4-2,CASSLRPSGANVLTF
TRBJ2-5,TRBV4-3,CASSQEIEGREETQYF
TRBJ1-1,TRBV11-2,CASSLASPSAEAFF
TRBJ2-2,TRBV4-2,CASSQELGRDTGELFF
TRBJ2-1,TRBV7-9,CASSLRSAENNEQFF
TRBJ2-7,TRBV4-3,CASSQTDRGTEQYF
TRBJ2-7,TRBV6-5,CASLSSWSYEQYF
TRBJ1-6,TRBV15,CATSIESIHSPLHF
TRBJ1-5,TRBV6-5,CASGRDSGQPQHF
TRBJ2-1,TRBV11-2,CASSLDGARDASSYNEQFF
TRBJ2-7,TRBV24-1,CATSPGPYEQYF
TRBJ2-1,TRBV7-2,CASSSAKGTNEQFF
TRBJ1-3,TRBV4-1,CASSQEGRVSGNTIYF
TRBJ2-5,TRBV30,CAWDAGAGTQYF
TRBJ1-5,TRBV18,CASSLAPTEPQHF
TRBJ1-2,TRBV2,CASSEGLNYGYTF
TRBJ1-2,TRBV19,CASSIGARGATYGYTF
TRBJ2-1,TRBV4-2,CASSQEGQREGQNEQFF
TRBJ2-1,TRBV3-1,CASSQGLGSEQFF
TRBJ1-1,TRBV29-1,CSVSPRENTEAFF
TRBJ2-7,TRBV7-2,CASSLGVLAGAYEQYF
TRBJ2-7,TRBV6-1,CASSEDGSSYEQYF
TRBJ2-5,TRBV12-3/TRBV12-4,CASSQNRGAETQYF
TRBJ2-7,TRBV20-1,CSARAQTGSYEQYF